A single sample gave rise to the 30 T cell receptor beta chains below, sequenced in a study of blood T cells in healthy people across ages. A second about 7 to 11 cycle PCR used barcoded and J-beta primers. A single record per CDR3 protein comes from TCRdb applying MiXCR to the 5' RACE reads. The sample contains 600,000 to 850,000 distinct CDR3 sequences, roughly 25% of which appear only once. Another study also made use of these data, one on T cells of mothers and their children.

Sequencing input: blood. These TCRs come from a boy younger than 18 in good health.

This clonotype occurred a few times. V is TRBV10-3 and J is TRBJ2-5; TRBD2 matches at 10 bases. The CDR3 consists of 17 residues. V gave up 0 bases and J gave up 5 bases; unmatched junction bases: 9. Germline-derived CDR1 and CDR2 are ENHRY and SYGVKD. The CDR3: CAISESILASGGETQYF. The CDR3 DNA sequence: TGTGCCATCAGTGAGTCGATTCTTGCTAGCGGGGGTGAGACCCAGTACTTC.

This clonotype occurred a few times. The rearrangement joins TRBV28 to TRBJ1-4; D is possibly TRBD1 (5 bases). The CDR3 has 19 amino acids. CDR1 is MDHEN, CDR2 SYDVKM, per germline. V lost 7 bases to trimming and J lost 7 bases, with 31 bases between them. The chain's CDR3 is CASKLRTRGFVREAEKLFF. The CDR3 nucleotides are TGTGCCAGCAAACTCCGGACAAGGGGCTTCGTTCGGGAAGCTGAAAAACTGTTTTTT.

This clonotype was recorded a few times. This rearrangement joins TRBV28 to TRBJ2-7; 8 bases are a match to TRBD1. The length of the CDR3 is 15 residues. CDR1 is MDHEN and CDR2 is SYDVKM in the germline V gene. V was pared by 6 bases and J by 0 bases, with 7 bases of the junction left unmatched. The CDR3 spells CASSRQGSHSYEQYF. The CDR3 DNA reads TGTGCCAGCAGCAGACAGGGGAGCCACTCCTACGAGCAGTACTTC.

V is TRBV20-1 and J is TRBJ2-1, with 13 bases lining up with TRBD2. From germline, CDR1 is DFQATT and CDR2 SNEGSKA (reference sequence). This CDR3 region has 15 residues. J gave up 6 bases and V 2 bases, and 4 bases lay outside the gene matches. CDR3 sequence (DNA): TGCAGTGCTAGACGCGGACTAGCGGGGGTCAATGAGCAGTTCTTC. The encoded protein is CSARRGLAGVNEQFF.

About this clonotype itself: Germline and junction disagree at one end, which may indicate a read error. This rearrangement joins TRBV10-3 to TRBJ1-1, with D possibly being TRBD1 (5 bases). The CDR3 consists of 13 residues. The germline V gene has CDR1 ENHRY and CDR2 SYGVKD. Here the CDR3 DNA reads TGTGCCATCAGTGACACAGGTAACACTGCAGCTTTCTTT. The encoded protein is CAISDTGNTAAFF.

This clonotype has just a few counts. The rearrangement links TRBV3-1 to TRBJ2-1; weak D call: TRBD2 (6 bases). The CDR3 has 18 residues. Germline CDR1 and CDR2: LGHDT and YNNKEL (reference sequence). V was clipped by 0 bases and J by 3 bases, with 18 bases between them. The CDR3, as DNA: TGTGCCAGCAGCCAAGATTTAGAGGCTAGCGAGAACTACAATGAGCAGTTCTTC. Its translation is CASSQDLEASENYNEQFF.

CDR3 nucleotides: TGCGCCAGCAGCTTGGAGGGGCCGGGTCAAGAGACCCAGTACTTC. This translates into CASSLEGPGQETQYF. The rearrangement joins TRBV5-1 to TRBJ2-5; maybe TRBD1 (5 bases). The germline gives CDR1 SGHRS, CDR2 YFSETQ. Trimming pared 0 bases from V and 2 bases from J, leaving 11 bases between. This CDR3 spans 15 amino acids.

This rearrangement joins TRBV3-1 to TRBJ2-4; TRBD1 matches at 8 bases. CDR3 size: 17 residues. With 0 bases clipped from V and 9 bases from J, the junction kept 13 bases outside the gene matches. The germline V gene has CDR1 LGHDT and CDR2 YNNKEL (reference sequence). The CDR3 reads CASSQESGGAYISIQYF. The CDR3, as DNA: TGTGCCAGCAGCCAAGAATCAGGGGGCGCTTATATTAGCATTCAGTACTTC.

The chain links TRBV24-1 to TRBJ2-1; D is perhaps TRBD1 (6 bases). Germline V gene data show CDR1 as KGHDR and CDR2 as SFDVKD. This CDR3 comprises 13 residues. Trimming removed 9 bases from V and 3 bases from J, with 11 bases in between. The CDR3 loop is CATREDSYNEQFF. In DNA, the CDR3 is TGTGCCACCCGAGAGGACAGCTACAATGAGCAGTTCTTC.

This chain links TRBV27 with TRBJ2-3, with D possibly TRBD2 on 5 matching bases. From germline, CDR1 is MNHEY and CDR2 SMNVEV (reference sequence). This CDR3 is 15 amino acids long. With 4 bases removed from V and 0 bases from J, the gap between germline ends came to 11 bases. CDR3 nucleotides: TGTGCCAGCAGTTCCAATAGCGCTAGCACAGATACGCAGTATTTT. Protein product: CASSSNSASTDTQYF.

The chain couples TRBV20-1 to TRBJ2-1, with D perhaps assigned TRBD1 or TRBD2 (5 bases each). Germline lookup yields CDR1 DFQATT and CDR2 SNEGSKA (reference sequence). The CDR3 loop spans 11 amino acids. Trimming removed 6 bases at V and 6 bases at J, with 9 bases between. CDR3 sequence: CSAAGGNEQFF. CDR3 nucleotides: TGCAGTGCAGCTGGGGGCAATGAGCAGTTCTTC.

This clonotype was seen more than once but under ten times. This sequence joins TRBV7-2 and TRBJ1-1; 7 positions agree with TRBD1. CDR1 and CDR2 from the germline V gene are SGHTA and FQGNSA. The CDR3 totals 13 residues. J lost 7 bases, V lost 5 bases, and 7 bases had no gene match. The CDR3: CASSLDREGEAFF. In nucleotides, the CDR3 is TGTGCCAGCAGCCTAGACAGGGAAGGTGAAGCTTTCTTT.

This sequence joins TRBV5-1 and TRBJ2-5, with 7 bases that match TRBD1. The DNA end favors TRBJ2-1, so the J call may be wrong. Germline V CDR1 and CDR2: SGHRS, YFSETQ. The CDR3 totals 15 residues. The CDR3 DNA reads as TGCGCCAGCAGCGCAAGACAGGGAGCCTACAATGAGCAGTTCTTC. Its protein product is CASSARQGAYNEQFF.

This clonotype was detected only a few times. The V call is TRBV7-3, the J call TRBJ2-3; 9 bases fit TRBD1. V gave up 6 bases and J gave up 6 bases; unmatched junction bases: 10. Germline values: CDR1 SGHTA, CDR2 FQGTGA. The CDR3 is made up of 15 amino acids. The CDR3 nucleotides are TGTGCCAGCAGTCCGACCGGGACAGGGTACGATACGCAGTATTTT. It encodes CASSPTGTGYDTQYF.

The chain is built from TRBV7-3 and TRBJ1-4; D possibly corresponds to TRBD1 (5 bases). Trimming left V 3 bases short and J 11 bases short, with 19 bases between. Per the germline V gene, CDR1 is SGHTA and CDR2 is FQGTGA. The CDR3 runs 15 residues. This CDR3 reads CASSFNSQGLWKLFF. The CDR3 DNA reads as TGTGCCAGCAGCTTTAATTCGCAGGGCCTCTGGAAACTGTTTTTT.

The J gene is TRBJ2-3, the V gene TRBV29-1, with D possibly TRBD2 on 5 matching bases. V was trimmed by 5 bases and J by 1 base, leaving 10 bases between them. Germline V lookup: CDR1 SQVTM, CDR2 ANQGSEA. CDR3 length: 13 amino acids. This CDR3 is CSVPPRGTDTQYF. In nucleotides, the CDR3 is TGCAGCGTTCCACCGCGGGGCACAGATACGCAGTATTTT.

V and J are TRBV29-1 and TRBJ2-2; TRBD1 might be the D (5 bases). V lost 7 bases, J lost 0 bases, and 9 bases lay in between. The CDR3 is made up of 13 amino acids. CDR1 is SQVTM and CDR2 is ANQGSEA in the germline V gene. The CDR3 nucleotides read TGCAGCGGCAGGGAAGCGAACACCGGGGAGCTGTTTTTT. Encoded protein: CSGREANTGELFF.

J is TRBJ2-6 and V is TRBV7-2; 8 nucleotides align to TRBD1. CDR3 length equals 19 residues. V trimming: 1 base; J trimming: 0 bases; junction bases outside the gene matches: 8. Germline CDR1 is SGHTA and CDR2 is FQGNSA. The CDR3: CASSLGTGSYGSGANVLTF. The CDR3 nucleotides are TGTGCCAGCAGCTTAGGGACAGGGTCATACGGCTCTGGGGCCAACGTCCTGACTTTC.

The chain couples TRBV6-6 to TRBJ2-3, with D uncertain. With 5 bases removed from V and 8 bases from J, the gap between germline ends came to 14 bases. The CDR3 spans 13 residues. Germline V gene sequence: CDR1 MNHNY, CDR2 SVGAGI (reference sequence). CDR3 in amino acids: CASSRDQSITQYF. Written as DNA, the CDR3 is TGTGCCAGCAGTCGAGACCAGTCGATTACGCAGTATTTT.

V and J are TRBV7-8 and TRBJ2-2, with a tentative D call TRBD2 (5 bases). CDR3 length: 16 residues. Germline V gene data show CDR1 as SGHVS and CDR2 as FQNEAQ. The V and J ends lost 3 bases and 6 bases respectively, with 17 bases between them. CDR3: CASSLLAGPTSGELFF. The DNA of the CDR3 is TGTGCCAGCAGCTTGCTTGCGGGTCCCACATCCGGGGAGCTGTTTTTT.

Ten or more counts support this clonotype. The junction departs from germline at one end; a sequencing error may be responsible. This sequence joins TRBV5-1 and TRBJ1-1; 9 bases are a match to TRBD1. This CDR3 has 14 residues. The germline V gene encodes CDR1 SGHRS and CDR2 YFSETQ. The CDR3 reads CASSSTGGNTEAFF. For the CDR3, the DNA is TGTGCCAGCAGTTCGACAGGGGGTAACACTGAAGCTTTCTTT.

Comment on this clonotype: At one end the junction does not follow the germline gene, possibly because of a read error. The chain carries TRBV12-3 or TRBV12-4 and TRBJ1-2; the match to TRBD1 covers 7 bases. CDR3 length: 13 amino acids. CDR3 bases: TGTGCCAGCACCAACAGGGGAGACTATGACTACACCTTC. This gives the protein CASTNRGDYDYTF.

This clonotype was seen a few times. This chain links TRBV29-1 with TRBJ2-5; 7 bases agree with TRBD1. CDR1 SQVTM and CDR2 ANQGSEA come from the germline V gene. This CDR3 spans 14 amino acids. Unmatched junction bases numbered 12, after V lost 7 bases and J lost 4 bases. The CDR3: CSAAPETGVETQYF. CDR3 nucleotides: TGCAGCGCCGCCCCTGAAACAGGGGTAGAGACCCAGTACTTC.

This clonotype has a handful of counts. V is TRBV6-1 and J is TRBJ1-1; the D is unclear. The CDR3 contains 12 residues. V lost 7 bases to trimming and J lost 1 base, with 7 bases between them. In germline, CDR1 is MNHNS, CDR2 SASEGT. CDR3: CASTKGNTEAFF. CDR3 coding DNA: TGTGCCAGCACCAAGGGGAACACTGAAGCTTTCTTT.

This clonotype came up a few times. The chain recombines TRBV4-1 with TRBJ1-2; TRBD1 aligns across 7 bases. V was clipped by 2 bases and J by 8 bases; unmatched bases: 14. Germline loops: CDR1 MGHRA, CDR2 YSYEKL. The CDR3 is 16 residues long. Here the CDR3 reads CASSQTPRALQGGYTF. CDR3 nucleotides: TGCGCCAGCAGCCAAACACCCCGCGCGTTACAGGGGGGCTACACCTTC.

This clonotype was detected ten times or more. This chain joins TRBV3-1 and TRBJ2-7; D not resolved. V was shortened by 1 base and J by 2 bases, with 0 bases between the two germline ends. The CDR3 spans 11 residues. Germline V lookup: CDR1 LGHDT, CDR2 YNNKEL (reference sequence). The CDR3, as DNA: TGTGCCAGCAGCCAAGCCTACGAGCAGTACTTC. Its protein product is CASSQAYEQYF.

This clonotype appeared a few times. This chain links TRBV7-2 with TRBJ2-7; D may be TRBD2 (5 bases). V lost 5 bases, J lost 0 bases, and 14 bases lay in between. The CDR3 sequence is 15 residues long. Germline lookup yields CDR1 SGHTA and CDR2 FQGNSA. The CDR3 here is CASSQRGRSSYEQYF. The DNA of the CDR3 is TGTGCCAGCAGCCAACGGGGAAGGAGCTCCTACGAGCAGTACTTC. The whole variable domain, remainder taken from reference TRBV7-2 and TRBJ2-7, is GAGVSQSPSNKVTEKGKDVELRCDPISGHTALYWYRQSLGQGLEFLIYFQGNSAPDKSGLPSDRFSAERTGGSVSTLTIQRTQQEDSAVYLCASSQRGRSSYEQYFGPGTRLTVT.

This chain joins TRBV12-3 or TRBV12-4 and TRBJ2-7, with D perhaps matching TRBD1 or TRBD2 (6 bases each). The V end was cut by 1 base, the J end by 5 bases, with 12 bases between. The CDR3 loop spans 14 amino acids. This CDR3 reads CASSLGGAGNEQYF. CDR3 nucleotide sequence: TGTGCCAGCAGTTTAGGGGGGGCGGGAAACGAGCAGTACTTC.

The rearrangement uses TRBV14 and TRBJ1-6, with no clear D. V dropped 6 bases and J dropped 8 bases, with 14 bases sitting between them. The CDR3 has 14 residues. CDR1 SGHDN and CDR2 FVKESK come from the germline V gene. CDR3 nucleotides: TGTGCCAGCAGTTTCGGCCGGGGTGATTCACCCCTCCACTTT. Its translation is CASSFGRGDSPLHF. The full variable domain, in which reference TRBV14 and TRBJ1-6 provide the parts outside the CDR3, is EAGVTQFPSHSVIEKGQTVTLRCDPISGHDNLYWYRRVMGKEIKFLLHFVKESKQDESGMPNNRFLAERTGGTYSTLKVQPAELEDSGVYFCASSFGRGDSPLHFGNGTRLTVT.

The CDR3 reads CSARLLAGGPYNEQFF. Here the CDR3 DNA reads TGCAGTGCTAGACTTCTAGCGGGGGGGCCTTACAATGAGCAGTTCTTC. The chain carries TRBV20-1 and TRBJ2-5; 12 bases align to TRBD2. The DNA end lines up better with TRBJ2-1; the J call may be wrong. The germline gives CDR1 DFQATT, CDR2 SNEGSKA (reference sequence). The CDR3 runs 16 residues.